Listed below are T cell receptor beta chains from one sample, sequenced in a study of a mutant IDH1 vaccine in newly diagnosed glioma. The assay was immunoSEQ multiplex PCR, and TCRdb's table has in-frame clones only and misses some. In the table there are tens of thousands of clones, 86% of which are singletons. Sequenced material: PBMCs, taken from a glioma patient treated with radiotherapy, temozolomide or both. These receptors all stem from a man younger than 45 with glioma. Each CDR3 is given with its conserved first and last residue. A D gene is named only where the DNA matches it firmly. Expanded clones get a size class; other rows say once, few or many, or leave the size out.

CDR3 DNA | CDR3 protein | clone size | D gene | J gene | V gene
TGTGCCAGCAGGTCGGGGTTTCGAAACTATGGCTACACCTTC | CASRSGFRNYGYTF | . | . | TRBJ1-2 | TRBV28
TGTGCCAGCAGTTCCTTGGGTACTTCTGGAAACACCATATATTTT | CASSSLGTSGNTIYF | once | . | TRBJ1-3 | TRBV6-6
TGTGCCAGCAGCGTAGGCGTTGGGGGGCTAGGTCCCGGGGAGCTGTTTTTT | CASSVGVGGLGPGELFF | . | . | TRBJ2-2 | TRBV9
TGTGCCAGCAGCGGGGACAGGGGGCGAGCTAATGAGCAGTTCTTC | CASSGDRGRANEQFF | . | TRBD1 | TRBJ2-1 | TRBV5-8
TGCGCCAGCAGCCAAGGTGCGGGGACATATGGCTACACCTTC | CASSQGAGTYGYTF | . | . | TRBJ1-2 | TRBV4-1
TGCGCCAGCAGCTTGGCCAGTGCTAACACCGGGGAGCTGTTTTTT | CASSLASANTGELFF | . | . | TRBJ2-2 | TRBV5-1
TGTGCCAGCAGCTTGGGGACAGGGGCGGCCACCGGGGAGCTGTTTTTT | CASSLGTGAATGELFF | . | TRBD1 | TRBJ2-2 | TRBV5-4
TGCGCCAGCCAAAAAACAGGGACCAATTCACCCCTCCACTTT | CASQKTGTNSPLHF | . | . | TRBJ1-6 | TRBV5-1
TGTGCCAGCAGCTCCGGGACAGGGGGCGTTCGTACTGAAGCTTTCTTT | CASSSGTGGVRTEAFF | . | TRBD1 | TRBJ1-1 | TRBV7-9
TGTGCCAGTAGTATAGTAGATAATCAGCCCCAGCATTTT | CASSIVDNQPQHF | . | . | TRBJ1-5 | TRBV19
TGTGCCAGCAGCTTAGCTTCAGCCTACGAGCAGTACTTC | CASSLASAYEQYF | once | . | TRBJ2-7 | TRBV7-8
TGTGCCAGCAGTAGCTCCCCCTCTTATAGCAATCAGCCCCAGCATTTT | CASSSSPSYSNQPQHF | few | . | TRBJ1-5 | TRBV7-6
TGTGCCAGCAGCTTGGGGAGAGGATACAGGGATTCACTGTTTTTT | CASSLGRGYRDSLFF | . | . | TRBJ1-4 | TRBV5-6
TGTGCCAGCAGCAACACGATTAGCACAGATACGCAGTATTTT | CASSNTISTDTQYF | . | . | TRBJ2-3 | TRBV7-9
TGTGCCAGCAGCGGCTTGGGGACAGGGACGGCAGATACGCAGTATTTT | CASSGLGTGTADTQYF | few | TRBD1 | TRBJ2-3 | TRBV9
TGTGCCAGCAGCCCGTGGGATGACACTGAAGCTTTCTTT | CASSPWDDTEAFF | . | . | TRBJ1-1 | TRBV7-8
TGTGCCAGCAGTACGGGACAGCAGTACGAGCAGTACTTC | CASSTGQQYEQYF | . | TRBD1 | TRBJ2-7 | TRBV6-1
TGTGCCAGTAGTCTTCAACTAGCGGAGCTTTTCACAGATACGCAGTATTTT | CASSLQLAELFTDTQYF | . | TRBD2 | TRBJ2-3 | TRBV19
TGTGCCAGCAGCTTGGCCCGGGGGGTTAATGAAAAACTGTTTTTT | CASSLARGVNEKLFF | . | . | TRBJ1-4 | TRBV7-2
TGTGCCAGCAGCGTAGGTTCAGGGCTTAACACTGAAGCTTTCTTT | CASSVGSGLNTEAFF | few | . | TRBJ1-1 | TRBV9
TGTGCCAGCAGCCAGGACAGCAATGAGCAGTTCTTC | CASSQDSNEQFF | . | . | TRBJ2-1 | TRBV7-9
TGTGCCAGTAGTATCCCCCTAGCGGGGGGCCTCTACACCGCAAACGTAGCAACCTACAATGAGCAGTTCTTC | CASSIPLAGGLYTANVATYNEQFF | . | TRBD2 | TRBJ2-1 | TRBV19
TGTGCCAGCAGAGGAGCCGGGACAGGGGCCTACGAGCAGTACTTC | CASRGAGTGAYEQYF | . | TRBD1 | TRBJ2-7 | TRBV28
TGTGCCAGCAGCGTCGATGGGACCCACTACGAGCAGTACTTC | CASSVDGTHYEQYF | once | . | TRBJ2-7 | TRBV11-3
TGTGCCAGCAGTGAGCCGACAGGGGAAGATAATTCACCCCTCCACTTT | CASSEPTGEDNSPLHF | once | TRBD1 | TRBJ1-6 | TRBV2
TGTGCCAGTAGTTTACAGGATGTAAAGTACTTC | CASSLQDVKYF | . | . | TRBJ2-5 | TRBV19
TGTGCCACCAGCTTCGATAGCGGGGGAGCGAACACCGGGGAGCTGTTTTTT | CATSFDSGGANTGELFF | . | TRBD2 | TRBJ2-2 | TRBV15
TGTGCCTGGAGTCCGGGACAGGGATTCAACGAGCAGTACTTC | CAWSPGQGFNEQYF | . | TRBD1 | TRBJ2-7 | TRBV30
TGTGCCAGTAGTATCCTTACAGGGGGTGGCTACACCTTC | CASSILTGGGYTF | . | TRBD1 | TRBJ1-2 | TRBV19
TGTGCCAGCAGCGACAATTGGACAGGGACAAATTCACCCCTCCACTTT | CASSDNWTGTNSPLHF | . | TRBD1 | TRBJ1-6 | TRBV2
TGTGCCAGCAGCTTAGGGGTTTACGGGGGGGACACCATATATTTT | CASSLGVYGGDTIYF | once | . | TRBJ1-3 | TRBV7-8
TGTGCCAGCTCACGGGACAGGGGCTACAATGAGCAGTTCTTC | CASSRDRGYNEQFF | . | TRBD1 | TRBJ2-1 | TRBV6-5
TGTGCCAGCACGATACAGGGTAACTATGGCTACACCTTC | CASTIQGNYGYTF | . | . | TRBJ1-2 | TRBV28
TGCGCCAGCAGCTGGTCGGTAGCGGGCGTTAGAGTCCCGTTCTTC | CASSWSVAGVRVPFF | . | TRBD2 | TRBJ2-1 | TRBV5-1
TGTGCCAGCAGTTTAATGGGGACACTTCTTGGGTATGGCTACACCTTC | CASSLMGTLLGYGYTF | . | . | TRBJ1-2 | TRBV28
TGTGCCAGCAGCGTACCCATGACAGGGACCGGGGAGCTGTTTTTT | CASSVPMTGTGELFF | once | TRBD1 | TRBJ2-2 | TRBV9
TGTGCCAGCAGTCCGGGAAACACTGAAGCTTTCTTT | CASSPGNTEAFF | . | . | TRBJ1-1 | TRBV6-5
TGTGCCAGCAGTAGCGGGACTAGAGGAGGAGAGACCCAGTACTTC | CASSSGTRGGETQYF | . | TRBD2 | TRBJ2-5 | TRBV6-5
TGTGCCAGTAGTATAGAATTCGGACTAGCGGGGGGGCCTCGGACAGATACGCAGTATTTT | CASSIEFGLAGGPRTDTQYF | . | TRBD2 | TRBJ2-3 | TRBV19
TGTGCCAGCAGCTTTTCATCGGCGGTTCAAGAGACCCAGTACTTC | CASSFSSAVQETQYF | . | . | TRBJ2-5 | TRBV7-2
TGTGCCAGCTCGTCGAGCGGGGCCAGCACAGATACGCAGTATTTT | CASSSSGASTDTQYF | . | TRBD2 | TRBJ2-3 | TRBV18
TGTGCCAGCAGCCACGTGGGGAACTCCTACGAGCAGTACTTC | CASSHVGNSYEQYF | . | . | TRBJ2-7 | TRBV7-9
TGTGCCAGCAGCCCTGCATGGAACACTGAAGCTTTCTTT | CASSPAWNTEAFF | . | . | TRBJ1-1 | TRBV5-6
TGTGCCAGCAGCCCCACTAATGACAGCCCCAATCAGCCCCAGCATTTT | CASSPTNDSPNQPQHF | once | . | TRBJ1-5 | TRBV11-2
TGTGCCAGCAGCACCTCTGGGGCCAACGTCCTGACTTTC | CASSTSGANVLTF | . | . | TRBJ2-6 | TRBV6-4
TGCGCCAGCGTCATGACCCACAGGGGCGGCACTGAAGCTTTCTTT | CASVMTHRGGTEAFF | once | TRBD1 | TRBJ1-1 | TRBV10-2
TGTGCCAGCAGCTTTCGACAGGATGGCACTGAAGCTTTCTTT | CASSFRQDGTEAFF | . | . | TRBJ1-1 | TRBV7-9
TGTGCCAGCAGCGTAGACCTAGCGGGCGAGCAGTACTTC | CASSVDLAGEQYF | . | TRBD2 | TRBJ2-7 | TRBV9
TGTGCCAGCAGCCCCCGGGAGGATTTGTGGGGACATGGCTACACCTTC | CASSPREDLWGHGYTF | few | . | TRBJ1-2 | TRBV7-9